Below are 18 T cell receptor beta chains sequenced from a single sample in a study of blood T cell repertoires in COVID-19. Sequencing was performed with immunoSEQ multiplex PCR; in TCRdb, only in-frame clones are kept and a portion is missing. The table has fewer than 85,000 clones, roughly 80% seen once. The sample taken for sequencing was peripheral blood. These receptors were collected from a woman older than 75 with active or convalescent COVID-19.

The rearrangement links TRBV7-2 to TRBJ2-1; TRBD1 matches at 10 bases. This CDR3 region has 15 residues. The germline V gene encodes CDR1 SGHTA and CDR2 FQGNSA. The V and J ends lost 6 bases and 6 bases, in that order; junction bases with no gene match: 8. CDR3 nucleotide sequence: TGTGCCAGCAGTCTCGGGACAGGGGTTTTCAATGAGCAGTTCTTC. Protein product: CASSLGTGVFNEQFF.

The chain uses TRBV9 and TRBJ1-2; no firm D call. Germline V gene sequence: CDR1 SGDLS, CDR2 YYNGEE. The CDR3 length is 13 residues. Trimming cost V 3 bases and J 0 bases, with 6 bases left between them. The CDR3 here is CASSAESNYGYTF. The CDR3 nucleotides are TGTGCCAGCAGCGCCGAGTCTAACTATGGCTACACCTTC.

J is TRBJ2-2 and V is TRBV5-1, with a tentative D call TRBD2 (5 bases). Germline V CDR1 and CDR2: SGHRS, YFSETQ. The V gene lost 4 bases and the J gene lost 7 bases, with 23 bases spanning the gap. This CDR3 is built from 17 residues. CDR3 protein: CASSPAVLRPGDGELFF. Written as DNA, the CDR3 is TGCGCCAGCAGCCCCGCCGTATTGAGGCCCGGGGACGGGGAGCTGTTTTTT.

The chain combines TRBV28 with TRBJ2-1, with a tentative D call TRBD2 (5 bases). The germline V gene encodes CDR1 MDHEN and CDR2 SYDVKM. The CDR3 is made up of 15 amino acids. The germline V and J ends were trimmed by 7 bases and 5 bases, with 18 bases remaining between them. Here the CDR3 reads CASISAEARNNEQFF. The CDR3 region has the DNA TGTGCCAGCATCTCGGCGGAGGCTAGAAACAATGAGCAGTTCTTC.

The chain links TRBV27 to TRBJ1-1; the D gene is possibly TRBD1 (6 bases). Trimming left V 0 bases short and J 11 bases short, with 16 bases between. The CDR3 length is 14 residues. Germline lookup yields CDR1 MNHEY and CDR2 SMNVEV (reference sequence). This CDR3 reads CASSLSPGQRRAFF. CDR3 coding DNA: TGTGCCAGCAGTTTATCTCCGGGACAAAGAAGGGCTTTCTTT.

V is TRBV7-9 and J is TRBJ1-2; D is uncertain. Germline CDR1 and CDR2: SEHNR and FQNEAQ (reference sequence). Trimming cost V 4 bases and J 2 bases, with 5 bases left between them. The CDR3 extends over 12 amino acids. The CDR3 protein is CASSSSNYGYTF. CDR3 sequence (DNA): TGTGCCAGCAGCTCGTCGAACTATGGCTACACCTTC.

The J gene is TRBJ1-4, the V gene TRBV27; D is uncertain. Trimming stripped 5 bases from V and 7 bases from J, with 11 bases between. The CDR3 runs 13 residues. Germline CDR1 reads MNHEY; CDR2 reads SMNVEV (reference sequence). The DNA of the CDR3 is TGTGCCAGCAGTCCCCTAGAAGGTGAAAAACTGTTTTTT. Its translation: CASSPLEGEKLFF. Full variable domain (outside the CDR3, taken from reference TRBV27 and TRBJ1-4): EAQVTQNPRYLITVTGKKLTVTCSQNMNHEYMSWYRQDPGLGLRQIYYSMNVEVTDKGDVPEGYKVSRKEKRNFPLILESPSPNQTSLYFCASSPLEGEKLFFGSGTQLSVL.

This clone was seen once. CDR3 nucleotide sequence: TGTGCCAGCCGGACGGGACTAGCGGCCACAGATACGCAGTATTTT. This gives the protein CASRTGLAATDTQYF. V gene TRBV2 combines with J gene TRBJ2-3; TRBD2 aligns across 11 bases. Trimming at V came to 8 bases and at J to 2 bases, leaving 6 bases not matched to a gene. CDR1 SNHLY and CDR2 FYNNEI come from the germline V gene. This CDR3 has 15 amino acids.

This sequence joins TRBV27 and TRBJ2-5; D perhaps matches TRBD1 (5 bases). This CDR3 contains 13 residues. Trimming left V 7 bases short and J 4 bases short, with 13 bases between. Per germline, CDR1 MNHEY and CDR2 SMNVEV (reference sequence). CDR3 DNA sequence: TGTGCCAGCAAGGGTTTGGGGCCAGAGACCCAGTACTTC. Translating gives CASKGLGPETQYF.

This clone appeared a single time. J is TRBJ1-2 and V is TRBV14; 12 bases match TRBD1. The CDR3 has 17 amino acids. The J segment lost 6 bases and the V segment lost 4 bases, leaving 12 bases of the junction unmatched. In germline, CDR1 is SGHDN, CDR2 FVKESK. The CDR3 DNA is TGTGCCAGCAGCCGAACCGGGACAGGGGGCGCGTCGGATGGCTACACCTTC. Its translation: CASSRTGTGGASDGYTF.

The chain joins TRBV28 to TRBJ1-5; D is perhaps TRBD1 (6 bases). In germline, CDR1 is MDHEN, CDR2 SYDVKM. V gave up 2 bases and J gave up 2 bases, with 19 bases separating them. The CDR3 is 18 amino acids. CDR3 region: CASSLRLLGAGGNQPQHF. DNA of the CDR3: TGTGCCAGCAGTTTAAGGCTCCTAGGGGCAGGGGGCAATCAGCCCCAGCATTTT.

The rearrangement links TRBV7-2 to TRBJ2-5; D is possibly TRBD1 (6 bases). V shed 2 bases and J shed 2 bases, with 9 bases lying between them. Germline V gene sequence: CDR1 SGHTA, CDR2 FQGNSA. The CDR3 sequence is 14 residues long. DNA of the CDR3: TGTGCCAGCAGCTTATTCGGACAGCAAGAGACCCAGTACTTC. As protein: CASSLFGQQETQYF.

This clone was counted a single time. The chain combines TRBV30 with TRBJ2-2; 9 positions match TRBD1. This CDR3 region has 14 residues. The V gene's germline CDR1 is GTSNPN and CDR2 SVGIG (reference sequence). With 3 bases clipped from V and 2 bases from J, the junction kept 1 base outside the gene matches. CDR3 sequence: CAWRGQGNTGELFF. The CDR3 coding sequence is TGTGCCTGGAGGGGACAGGGAAACACCGGGGAGCTGTTTTTT. Together with reference TRBV30 and TRBJ2-2, the CDR3 gives the full variable domain: SQTIHQWPATLVQPVGSPLSLECTVEGTSNPNLYWYRQAAGRGLQLLFYSVGIGQISSEVPQNLSASRPQDRQFILSSKKLLLSDSGFYLCAWRGQGNTGELFFGEGSRLTVL.

The rearrangement joins TRBV19 to TRBJ1-2; TRBD1 matches at 9 bases. The V gene end was trimmed by 3 bases and the J gene end by 4 bases; junction bases not matched to a gene: 6. Germline loops: CDR1 LNHDA, CDR2 SQIVND (reference sequence). The CDR3 contains 15 residues. CDR3 region: CASSMVQGAVYGYTF. The CDR3 bases are TGTGCCAGTAGTATGGTACAGGGGGCTGTCTATGGCTACACCTTC.

This rearrangement joins TRBV24-1 to TRBJ2-7; 14 nucleotides line up with TRBD2. V lost 5 bases and J lost 2; bases outside the gene matches: 1. This CDR3 is built from 15 residues. Germline V gene data show CDR1 as KGHDR and CDR2 as SFDVKD. The CDR3 spells CATSGGLAGAYEQYF. The CDR3 region has the DNA TGTGCCACCAGTGGGGGACTAGCGGGGGCCTACGAGCAGTACTTC.

The chain uses TRBV18 and TRBJ1-4; TRBD1 aligns across 9 bases. CDR3 length: 17 residues. From germline, CDR1 is KGHSH and CDR2 LQKENI. V was pared by 2 bases and J by 7 bases, with 11 bases of the junction left unmatched. The CDR3 DNA follows: TGTGCCAGCTCACCATACCGGGACAGGGTACAAAGTGAAAAACTGTTTTTT. Translating gives CASSPYRDRVQSEKLFF.

This sequence joins TRBV7-9 and TRBJ2-1; weak D call: TRBD2 (5 bases). Germline values: CDR1 SEHNR, CDR2 FQNEAQ (reference sequence). The CDR3 covers 15 residues. V gave up 3 bases and J gave up 2 bases, with 11 bases separating them. The CDR3 DNA reads TGTGCCAGCAGCTTGAGAGCGGCAGCCTACAATGAGCAGTTCTTC. As protein: CASSLRAAAYNEQFF.

The chain couples TRBV9 to TRBJ1-2; 9 nucleotides agree with TRBD1. The CDR3 is made up of 14 amino acids. V shed 3 bases and J 6 bases; nucleotides not matched to a gene: 6. In germline, CDR1 is SGDLS, CDR2 YYNGEE. The DNA of the CDR3 is TGTGCCAGCAGCGAGGGGGACAGGGTAAATGGCTACACCTTC. Translating it yields CASSEGDRVNGYTF.